These 2 T cell receptor beta chains were sequenced from one sample in a study of shared clonotypes between healthy human individuals. Naive-designated CD8 cells lacked CD45RO, were positively enriched for CCR7, and omitted terminally differentiated effector memory CD45RA+ cells. Data came from immunoSEQ multiplex PCR; TCRdb stores just in-frame clones and leaves some out. The sample lists about 590,000 clones, around 95% occurring once. Sequencing input: naive CD8+ T cells sorted from blood. The receptors were gathered from a young woman in good health.

This rearrangement joins TRBV5-1 to TRBJ2-3, with TRBD1 matching over 9 bases. With V trimmed by 4 bases and J by 6 bases, 3 bases remained unmatched. The CDR3 is made up of 13 amino acids. Germline CDR1 SGHRS, CDR2 YFSETQ. CDR3 sequence reads: CASSTDRGDTQYF. CDR3 sequence (DNA): TGCGCCAGCAGCACGGACAGGGGTGATACGCAGTATTTT. The full variable domain, in which reference TRBV5-1 and TRBJ2-3 provide the parts outside the CDR3, is KAGVTQTPRYLIKTRGQQVTLSCSPISGHRSVSWYQQTPGQGLQFLFEYFSETQRNKGNFPGRFSGRQFSNSRSEMNVSTLELGDSALYLCASSTDRGDTQYFGPGTRLTVL.

The sample holds one count of this clone. J is TRBJ2-7 and V is TRBV7-9; D is possibly TRBD1 (6 bases). CDR1 is SEHNR and CDR2 is FQNEAQ in the germline V gene (reference sequence). V was clipped by 0 bases and J by 3 bases, with 15 bases between them. The CDR3 runs 16 residues. This CDR3 is CASSLAQGISLYEQYF. The CDR3 nucleotides are TGTGCCAGCAGCTTAGCCCAGGGGATTAGCCTCTACGAGCAGTACTTC.